This T cell receptor (beta chain) is from a study of cytomegalovirus exposure and HLA in healthy donors. A multiplex PCR was run with 60 Vbeta primers and 13 Jbeta primers. TCRdb keeps only in-frame clones here, not all; method: immunoSEQ multiplex PCR. Of over 35,000 clones listed, 68% are singletons. V lost 4 bases to trimming and J lost 14 bases; unmatched junction nucleotides: 13. CDR1 is SGHDT, CDR2 YYEEEE, per germline. The CDR3 has 14 residues. The TCR sequence derives from a man aged 35 to 55 in good health and CMV-seronegative. Input material: PBMCs. This sequence joins TRBV5-6 and TRBJ2-1; TRBD2 aligns across 9 bases. In nucleotides, the CDR3 is TGTGCCAGCAGCCCCGGGACTAGCACAATGGATGAGTTCTTC. This codes for CASSPGTSTMDEFF.